A single sample is the source of the 21 T cell receptor beta chains below, sequenced in a study of shared clonotypes between healthy human individuals. Clones were read by immunoSEQ multiplex PCR, and TCRdb kept only the in-frame ones, dropping some. The profile covers 2 million to 3 million clones, with 90% to 95% appearing a single time and roughly 0.36% taken by the ten largest. Sequencing was done on a sample of naive CD4+ T cells from PBMCs. As for subset: CD45RA+ positively selected. Receptors originate from a man aged 18 to 29 in good health. Some clones in this sample may be carry-over from other donors' samples.

The chain has TRBV6-6 and TRBJ2-3; 9 nucleotides align to TRBD1. V lost 5 bases to trimming and J lost 4 bases; unmatched junction nucleotides: 10. Looked up from germline, CDR1 is MNHNY and CDR2 is SVGAGI (reference sequence). The CDR3 totals 16 residues. CDR3 nucleotides: TGTGCCAGCAGTAACCGGGACAGGGAAGTCTCAGATACGCAGTATTTT. Its translation is CASSNRDREVSDTQYF.

The J gene is TRBJ2-6, the V gene TRBV28; D uncertain. CDR1 and CDR2 (germline): MDHEN, SYDVKM. V gave up 2 bases and J gave up 0 bases, with 8 bases separating them. The CDR3 runs to 16 residues. Written as DNA, the CDR3 is TGTGCCAGCAGTTTACGGTACAGCTCTGGGGCCAACGTCCTGACTTTC. This encodes CASSLRYSSGANVLTF. Using reference TRBV28 and TRBJ2-6 for the parts outside the CDR3, the full variable domain is DVKVTQSSRYLVKRTGEKVFLECVQDMDHENMFWYRQDPGLGLRLIYFSYDVKMKEKGDIPEGYSVSREKKERFSLILESASTNQTSMYLCASSLRYSSGANVLTFGAGSRLTVL.

V is TRBV7-8 and J is TRBJ1-1; maybe TRBD1 (5 bases). The germline CDR1 and CDR2 sequences are SGHVS and FQNEAQ. Trimming stripped 6 bases from V and 0 bases from J, with 11 bases between. CDR3 length: 14 amino acids. The DNA of the CDR3 is TGTGCCAGCAGTCGTGACAGCATGAACACTGAAGCTTTCTTT. Its translation is CASSRDSMNTEAFF.

The rearrangement uses TRBV7-9 and TRBJ1-1; no reliable D call. Germline CDR1 reads SEHNR; CDR2 reads FQNEAQ (reference sequence). CDR3 length equals 13 residues. V lost 6 bases and J 1 base, leaving 9 bases between the germline ends. CDR3 amino acids: CASRPDRNTEAFF. CDR3 DNA: TGTGCCAGCAGACCAGATCGGAACACTGAAGCTTTCTTT.

Only one count was recorded for this clone. The chain uses TRBV7-3 and TRBJ2-5; TRBD2 aligns across 8 bases. The CDR3 has 16 amino acids. The germline V gene encodes CDR1 SGHTA and CDR2 FQGTGA. The ends lost 2 bases at V and 0 bases at J; junction bases unmatched: 5. CDR3 region: CASSLGASGYQETQYF. In DNA form, the CDR3 reads TGTGCCAGCAGCTTAGGGGCTAGCGGGTACCAAGAGACCCAGTACTTC.

J is TRBJ1-5 and V is TRBV19; D unclear. V gave up 5 bases and J gave up 4 bases, with 18 bases separating them. The CDR3 extends over 16 amino acids. Germline V gene sequence: CDR1 LNHDA, CDR2 SQIVND (reference sequence). CDR3 sequence (DNA): TGTGCCAGTAGTGACCGCCCCGGTGCTGGGAATCAGCCCCAGCATTTT. Amino acids: CASSDRPGAGNQPQHF.

V usage is TRBV28 and J usage is TRBJ2-5; weak D call: TRBD2 (5 bases). Trimming shortened V by 4 bases and J by 1 base, and 16 bases separated the two germline ends. CDR1 and CDR2 from the germline V gene are MDHEN and SYDVKM. CDR3 length: 16 residues. CDR3 DNA sequence: TGTGCCAGCAGTTCCCGCTCGCGGACTTCCCAAGAGACCCAGTACTTC. Its translation: CASSSRSRTSQETQYF. Using reference TRBV28 and TRBJ2-5 for the parts outside the CDR3, the full variable domain is DVKVTQSSRYLVKRTGEKVFLECVQDMDHENMFWYRQDPGLGLRLIYFSYDVKMKEKGDIPEGYSVSREKKERFSLILESASTNQTSMYLCASSSRSRTSQETQYFGPGTRLLVL.

The V call is TRBV6-5, the J call TRBJ1-3, with TRBD1 identical over 7 bases. Germline loops: CDR1 MNHEY, CDR2 SVGAGI. The J segment lost 0 bases and the V segment lost 5 bases, leaving 4 bases of the junction unmatched. CDR3 length: 15 residues. CDR3 sequence (DNA): TGTGCCAGCAGTCTAAACAGGGGCTCTGGAAACACCATATATTTT. This sequence encodes CASSLNRGSGNTIYF.

The gene calls are TRBV6-1 and TRBJ2-6; D is possibly TRBD1 (6 bases). Germline CDR1 and CDR2: MNHNS and SASEGT. V shed 6 bases and J shed 0 bases, with 9 bases lying between them. This CDR3 is built from 15 residues. CDR3 amino acids: CASRGQLSGANVLTF. The CDR3 nucleotides read TGTGCCAGCAGGGGACAACTCTCTGGGGCCAACGTCCTGACTTTC.

The chain couples TRBV28 to TRBJ1-4, with D unclear. The CDR3 is made up of 15 amino acids. Germline V gene data show CDR1 as MDHEN and CDR2 as SYDVKM. V was clipped by 5 bases and J by 4 bases, with 14 bases between them. The CDR3 coding sequence is TGTGCCAGCAGTACTGGGCAGGTAGTTAATGAAAAACTGTTTTTT. Amino acids: CASSTGQVVNEKLFF.

As to this clone: Other DNA sequences in the same sample also yield this CDR3. The chain links TRBV6-6 to TRBJ2-7; possibly TRBD2 for D (6 bases). The CDR3 length is 12 residues. Trimming shortened V by 6 bases and J by 4 bases, and 10 bases separated the two germline ends. The germline gives CDR1 MNHNY, CDR2 SVGAGI (reference sequence). CDR3 sequence reads: CASSPGSYEQYF. The CDR3 nucleotides read TGTGCCAGCAGCCCCGGGAGTTACGAGCAGTACTTC.

V gene TRBV5-1 combines with J gene TRBJ2-3; TRBD1 matches 8 bases. The trim removed 4 bases at V and 2 bases at J, leaving 6 bases unmatched. CDR3 size: 15 residues. Germline CDR1 is SGHRS and CDR2 is YFSETQ. CDR3 DNA: TGCGCCAGCAGCCAGGACAGGGCCCTCACAGATACGCAGTATTTT. Translating it yields CASSQDRALTDTQYF.

The J gene is TRBJ2-1, the V gene TRBV5-1; maybe TRBD1 (5 bases). CDR3 length equals 14 residues. Trimming took 3 bases from V and 4 from J, leaving 11 bases between them. Germline CDR1 is SGHRS and CDR2 is YFSETQ. As DNA, the CDR3 is TGCGCCAGCAGCTGGCCCCAGGGTTACAATGAGCAGTTCTTC. Translating gives CASSWPQGYNEQFF.

The chain has TRBV9 and TRBJ2-2; 13 bases map to TRBD2. The CDR3 totals 15 residues. The V gene end was trimmed by 4 bases and the J gene end by 6 bases; junction bases not matched to a gene: 3. Germline CDR1 is SGDLS and CDR2 is YYNGEE. As DNA, the CDR3 is TGTGCCAGCAGCATACTAGCGGGAGGGCCCGGGGAGCTGTTTTTT. This codes for CASSILAGGPGELFF.

The rearrangement joins TRBV28 to TRBJ2-5; D tentatively fits TRBD1 or TRBD2 (6 bases each). CDR1 and CDR2 (germline): MDHEN, SYDVKM. The CDR3 has 14 residues. Trimming stripped 7 bases from V and 4 bases from J, with 16 bases between. The CDR3 DNA sequence: TGTGCCAGCACCTTCCCGGGGGCGGCAGAGACCCAGTACTTC. Protein: CASTFPGAAETQYF.

V is TRBV29-1 and J is TRBJ2-7, with a possible D match to TRBD1 (5 bases). The V end was cut by 4 bases, the J end by 5 bases, with 12 bases between. The CDR3 is 12 residues long. Germline-derived CDR1 and CDR2 are SQVTM and ANQGSEA. CDR3 DNA: TGCAGCGTTGCGCGGCCAGGGCACGAGCAGTACTTC. Its protein product is CSVARPGHEQYF.

Worth noting for this clone: The sample holds other DNA sequences that translate to the same CDR3. This rearrangement joins TRBV7-3 to TRBJ2-1; possibly TRBD2 for D (5 bases). The ends were cut back, 6 bases at V and 0 bases at J, with 12 bases in the middle. Per germline, CDR1 SGHTA and CDR2 FQGTGA. The CDR3 runs to 15 residues. The CDR3 DNA is TGTGCCAGCAGTCCCAGCGGAGGCTCCTACAATGAGCAGTTCTTC. Its protein is CASSPSGGSYNEQFF. The entire variable domain, with the rest obtained from reference TRBV7-3 and TRBJ2-1, is as follows: GAGVSQTPSNKVTEKGKYVELRCDPISGHTALYWYRQSLGQGPEFLIYFQGTGAADDSGLPNDRFFAVRPEGSVSTLKIQRTERGDSAVYLCASSPSGGSYNEQFFGPGTRLTVL.

The rearrangement uses TRBV27 and TRBJ2-5; unclear D gene. The CDR3 is 13 amino acids. Germline V gene lookup returns CDR1 MNHEY and CDR2 SMNVEV (reference sequence). V was pared by 2 bases and J by 5 bases, with 9 bases between. The CDR3 coding sequence is TGTGCCAGCAGTTTAAACCGCAGGGAGACCCAGTACTTC. Translation gives CASSLNRRETQYF.

This chain links TRBV29-1 with TRBJ2-5; the D gene is possibly TRBD1 (6 bases). CDR1 is SQVTM, CDR2 ANQGSEA, per germline. Deletions cut 4 bases from V and 4 bases from J, with 16 bases between. The CDR3 extends over 14 amino acids. The CDR3 spells CSVGAQGRGETQYF. For the CDR3, the DNA is TGCAGCGTTGGAGCACAGGGTAGGGGAGAGACCCAGTACTTC.

The rearrangement uses TRBV5-1 and TRBJ2-1; D is undetermined. Trimming took 0 bases from V and 3 from J, leaving 7 bases between them. Germline CDR1 reads SGHRS; CDR2 reads YFSETQ. The CDR3 is 14 residues long. Here the CDR3 DNA reads TGCGCCAGCAGCTTGGTCCCGGACTACAATGAGCAGTTCTTC. Encoded protein: CASSLVPDYNEQFF.

The genes are TRBV28 and TRBJ2-3, with a tentative D call TRBD2 (7 bases). Trimming took 3 bases from V and 1 from J, leaving 20 bases between them. The CDR3 loop spans 18 amino acids. CDR1 MDHEN and CDR2 SYDVKM come from the germline V gene. The CDR3 sequence is CASSLSGGIVRGTDTQYF. In DNA, the CDR3 is TGTGCCAGCAGTTTGTCGGGGGGCATAGTTCGGGGCACAGATACGCAGTATTTT.